This TCR beta chain comes out of a study of blood T cell repertoires in COVID-19. Study-wide context: The samples span acute and convalescent COVID-19 from the United States, Italy and Spain. T cells, B-cell-depleted T cells, or PBMCs provided the cDNA or gDNA that served as material.

In the authors' methods: Estimation of nucleated cell counts was performed using reference gene primer amplification. Using immunoSEQ multiplex PCR, the repertoire was profiled, and TCRdb retains in-frame clones only, with some absent. V and J calls and clone size follow that table, whereas D and trimming were derived from the DNA. The sample gives about 50,000 clones, around 85% of which show up once; roughly 6.7% is in the top ten. Germline CDR1 reads SGHAT; CDR2 reads FQNNGV. V lost 3 bases and J lost 0, with 11 bases in between. The CDR3 is made up of 15 amino acids. This receptor was taken from a man aged 60-69 years with acute or convalescent COVID-19. Input material: peripheral blood. This chain joins TRBV11-2 and TRBJ1-2; D is unresolved. This CDR3 is CASSLGRQANYGYTF. For the CDR3, the DNA is TGTGCCAGCAGCTTGGGTAGGCAGGCTAACTATGGCTACACCTTC.